The 31 T cell receptor beta chains listed next were all sequenced from one sample in a study of blood T cells in healthy people across ages. The use of a sample-barcoded 5' primer and a J-beta primer mix characterized a second PCR of roughly 6 to 11 cycles. In TCRdb, the 5' RACE reads were re-called with MiXCR into one record per CDR3 protein. The sample contains some 710,000 distinct CDR3 sequences, 46% of which appear only once. The sequenced material came from blood. The receptors come from a man older than 75 in good health.

This sequence joins TRBV12-3 or TRBV12-4 and TRBJ2-7, with D possibly matching TRBD1 (5 bases). CDR3 length: 14 residues. V dropped 3 bases and J dropped 2 bases, with 11 bases sitting between them. As DNA, the CDR3 is TGTGCCAGCAGTTTGGGGCATTCCACCTACGAGCAGTACTTC. It codes for CASSLGHSTYEQYF.

This rearrangement joins TRBV28 to TRBJ2-7, with 12 bases fitting TRBD2. Looked up from germline, CDR1 is MDHEN and CDR2 is SYDVKM. V lost 4 bases, J lost 3 bases, and 4 bases stayed unmatched. The CDR3 loop spans 15 amino acids. The CDR3 DNA follows: TGTGCCAGCAGTTCCAGACTAGCGGGAGACTACGAGCAGTACTTC. This codes for CASSSRLAGDYEQYF.

The V gene is TRBV7-8, the J gene TRBJ2-2; 9 nucleotides align to TRBD2. The V segment lost 5 bases and the J segment 5 bases; nucleotides outside the gene matches: 9. The germline CDR1 and CDR2 sequences are SGHVS and FQNEAQ. There are 16 residues in the CDR3. Written as DNA, the CDR3 is TGTGCCAGCAGCCCCCGAGCGGGAGGTTATACCGGGGAGCTGTTTTTT. Translation: CASSPRAGGYTGELFF.

This clonotype was counted once. The chain employs TRBV27 and TRBJ2-7; D is perhaps TRBD1 or TRBD2 (5 bases each). V lost 2 bases and J lost 3, with 8 bases in between. CDR3 size: 13 residues. Looked up from germline, CDR1 is MNHEY and CDR2 is SMNVEV (reference sequence). The CDR3 sequence: CASSLRGDYEQYF. The CDR3 region has the DNA TGTGCCAGCAGTTTACGGGGCGACTACGAGCAGTACTTC.

The V and J genes are TRBV27 and TRBJ2-5; 9 bases line up with TRBD2. V gave up 1 base and J gave up 11 bases; unmatched junction bases: 14. The CDR3 has 16 residues. From germline, CDR1 is MNHEY and CDR2 SMNVEV (reference sequence). This CDR3 is CASSLFGTSSYNEQYF. In DNA, the CDR3 is TGTGCCAGCAGTTTATTTGGGACTAGCTCCTACAATGAGCAGTACTTC.

The sample holds a few counts of this clonotype. The rearrangement uses TRBV19 and TRBJ2-7, with 9 bases identical to TRBD2. V lost 4 bases, J lost 4 bases, and 2 bases stayed unmatched. Germline values: CDR1 LNHDA, CDR2 SQIVND (reference sequence). The length of the CDR3 is 13 residues. CDR3 DNA: TGTGCCAGTAGTACGACTAGCGGATACGAGCAGTACTTC. This gives the protein CASSTTSGYEQYF.

The V and J genes are TRBV6-5 and TRBJ2-3; 8 positions match TRBD1. Germline V CDR1 and CDR2: MNHEY, SVGAGI. V dropped 0 bases and J dropped 11; count of bases not matched to a gene: 7. CDR3 length: 14 amino acids. The CDR3 reads CASSYSKGQGMQYF. The DNA of the CDR3 is TGTGCCAGCAGTTACTCGAAAGGACAGGGTATGCAGTATTTT.

Ten or more counts support this clonotype. This chain joins TRBV25-1 and TRBJ2-5; 7 positions match TRBD1. The CDR3 length is 16 residues. The germline V gene encodes CDR1 MGHDK and CDR2 SYGVNS. The ends lost 4 bases at V and 1 base at J; junction bases unmatched: 9. CDR3 nucleotides: TGTGCCAGCAGTGCTGACAGGGAATTCTTCCAAGAGACCCAGTACTTC. As protein: CASSADREFFQETQYF.

The chain recombines TRBV10-3 with TRBJ1-5; no definite D call. Germline values: CDR1 ENHRY, CDR2 SYGVKD. V was cut by 5 bases and J by 6 bases, with 11 bases left in between. The CDR3 is 13 residues long. Here the CDR3 DNA reads TGTGCCATCAGTATCACAGAGTCTCAGCCCCAGCATTTT. Translating gives CAISITESQPQHF.

This sequence joins TRBV20-1 and TRBJ2-1; D might be TRBD2 (5 bases). Germline V lookup: CDR1 DFQATT, CDR2 SNEGSKA (reference sequence). There are 15 residues in the CDR3. V was pared by 8 bases and J by 10 bases, with 27 bases between. In DNA, the CDR3 is TGCAGTACTACTAGTCCAGGACTCACTTCCTACGAGCAGTTCTTC. Amino acid sequence: CSTTSPGLTSYEQFF.

This chain connects TRBV15 to TRBJ2-5, with D uncertain. The DNA end lines up better with TRBJ2-1; the J call may be wrong. Looked up from germline, CDR1 is LNHNV and CDR2 is YYDKDF (reference sequence). This CDR3 spans 15 amino acids. CDR3 loop: CATSRDLSSQETQFF. Written as DNA, the CDR3 is TGTGCCACCAGCAGAGATCTAAGCTCCCAAGAGACCCAGTTCTTC.

This clonotype came up many times. V and J are TRBV20-1 and TRBJ2-7; TRBD2 agrees at 7 bases. CDR1 is DFQATT and CDR2 is SNEGSKA in the germline V gene (reference sequence). The CDR3 runs to 13 residues. V gave up 4 bases and J gave up 3 bases; unmatched junction bases: 6. DNA of the CDR3: TGCAGTGCTAAACAAACTAGCGACTACGAGCAGTACTTC. This sequence encodes CSAKQTSDYEQYF.

The chain employs TRBV29-1 and TRBJ2-5; possibly TRBD2 for D (6 bases). Germline CDR1 reads SQVTM; CDR2 reads ANQGSEA. The V gene lost 7 bases and the J gene lost 4 bases, with 10 bases spanning the gap. There are 11 residues in the CDR3. In nucleotides, the CDR3 is TGCAGCGGGGCGGGAATAGAGACCCAGTACTTC. Amino acid sequence: CSGAGIETQYF.

The chain carries TRBV20-1 and TRBJ2-1, with 9 nucleotides matching TRBD1. The germline V gene has CDR1 DFQATT and CDR2 SNEGSKA (reference sequence). The CDR3 is 13 residues long. Trimming cost V 8 bases and J 7 bases; bases outside gene matches: 9. CDR3 bases: TGCAGTACTCCGGGACAGGGCAATAATGAGCAGTTCTTC. Translated, it gives CSTPGQGNNEQFF.

In this sample, this clonotype turned up a few times. The chain couples TRBV19 to TRBJ2-7; D may be TRBD1 or TRBD2 (5 bases each). Per the germline V gene, CDR1 is LNHDA and CDR2 is SQIVND (reference sequence). The CDR3 consists of 16 residues. Deletions cut 5 bases from V and 2 bases from J, with 19 bases between. The CDR3 DNA reads as TGTGCCAGTAGTTACGCCCCCGGGACCGGAGCCTACGAGCAGTACTTC. This gives the protein CASSYAPGTGAYEQYF.

The CDR3 is CASSPGTTEYGYTF. The CDR3 nucleotides read TGTGCCAGCAGCCCCGGGACCACGGAATATGGCTACACCTTC. The rearrangement links TRBV11-2 to TRBJ1-2; a weak D match, TRBD1 (5 bases). Per germline, CDR1 SGHAT and CDR2 FQNNGV. The CDR3 has 14 residues. Trimming removed 5 bases at V and 5 bases at J, with 15 bases between.

This clonotype showed up many times. A read error is possible here, since a much larger clone lies one base away. The gene calls are TRBV10-3 and TRBJ2-1; D uncertain. The assigned J gene may be wrong: the sequence end matches TRBJ2-7 better. The CDR3 has 13 residues. The germline CDR1 and CDR2 sequences are ENHRY and SYGVKD. The CDR3 loop is CATAESSYNEQYF. The CDR3 coding sequence is TGTGCCACCGCGGAGAGCTCCTACAATGAGCAGTACTTC.

With respect to this clonotype: One end of the junction fails to match germline, which may point to a read error. CDR3 DNA: TGTGCCAGCAGCCAAGCGAGGGGGCTACTGAACACTGAAGTTTTCTTT. This codes for CASSQARGLLNTEVFF. J is TRBJ1-1 and V is TRBV3-1; 7 bases align to TRBD1. The germline gives CDR1 LGHDT, CDR2 YNNKEL (reference sequence). The CDR3 contains 16 residues.

This rearrangement joins TRBV20-1 to TRBJ1-5; D uncertain. V shed 2 bases and J shed 7 bases, with 18 bases lying between them. Germline V gene sequence: CDR1 DFQATT, CDR2 SNEGSKA (reference sequence). This CDR3 spans 15 amino acids. CDR3 sequence (DNA): TGCAGTGCTAGACCCACCGCGAACTGGGCCCAGCCCCAGCATTTT. It translates to CSARPTANWAQPQHF.

The chain links TRBV27 to TRBJ1-2; perhaps TRBD1 as D (6 bases). V lost 5 bases, J lost 2 bases, and 18 bases lay in between. Germline V CDR1 and CDR2: MNHEY, SMNVEV (reference sequence). The length of the CDR3 is 16 residues. CDR3 DNA: TGTGCCAGCAGTGCGGGGGGCCTGAATCAGAACTATGGCTACACCTTC. Its translation is CASSAGGLNQNYGYTF.

The chain is built from TRBV4-3 and TRBJ1-4; tentative D call: TRBD1 (5 bases). The ends were cut back, 0 bases at V and 3 bases at J, with 11 bases in the middle. The CDR3 loop spans 16 amino acids. Germline V CDR1 and CDR2: LGHNA, YSLEER. The CDR3 bases are TGCGCCAGCAGCCAAGAGGTGGGACGGTCTAATGAAAAACTGTTTTTT. Protein product: CASSQEVGRSNEKLFF.

The chain employs TRBV5-1 and TRBJ2-1, with 7 bases matching TRBD2. The V and J ends lost 4 bases and 7 bases, in that order; junction bases with no gene match: 14. This CDR3 region has 16 residues. In germline, CDR1 is SGHRS, CDR2 YFSETQ. CDR3 DNA sequence: TGCGCCAGCAGCCTGGGGGGTTTAGCGGGTTGGAATGAGCAGTTCTTC. Its protein product is CASSLGGLAGWNEQFF. Full variable domain (rest looked up from reference TRBV5-1 and TRBJ2-1): KAGVTQTPRYLIKTRGQQVTLSCSPISGHRSVSWYQQTPGQGLQFLFEYFSETQRNKGNFPGRFSGRQFSNSRSEMNVSTLELGDSALYLCASSLGGLAGWNEQFFGPGTRLTVL.

This clonotype came up a few times. V usage is TRBV28 and J usage is TRBJ1-2; maybe TRBD1 (5 bases). The CDR3 has 14 residues. CDR1 is MDHEN and CDR2 is SYDVKM in the germline V gene. V was pared by 7 bases and J by 7 bases, with 19 bases between. The CDR3 DNA is TGTGCCAGCAATGCACCCGGGGCCTACGCTGGCTACACCTTC. It translates to CASNAPGAYAGYTF.

This clonotype was observed a handful of times. V is TRBV25-1 and J is TRBJ2-1; D is ambiguous. The J call may be incorrect, as the DNA end agrees better with TRBJ2-7. The CDR3 is 12 amino acids. In germline, CDR1 is MGHDK, CDR2 SYGVNS. The CDR3 DNA is TGTGCCAGCAGTGTGTCAAGCAATGAGCAGTACTTC. Protein sequence: CASSVSSNEQYF.

The V and J genes are TRBV7-2 and TRBJ2-7; 9 positions agree with TRBD1. CDR1 and CDR2 (germline): SGHTA, FQGNSA. After removal of 5 bases from V and 2 bases from J, the junction contained 7 bases not matched to a gene. The CDR3 is 15 residues long. Here the CDR3 reads CASSPTTGGTYEQYF. As DNA, the CDR3 is TGTGCCAGCAGCCCCACGACAGGGGGGACCTACGAGCAGTACTTC.

The chain carries TRBV12-3 or TRBV12-4 and TRBJ2-1, with a weak D call TRBD1 (7 bases). The CDR3 is made up of 12 amino acids. Trimming removed 4 bases from V and 9 bases from J, with 10 bases in between. This CDR3 reads CASSSQGGEQFF. The CDR3 DNA reads TGTGCCAGCAGTTCCCAGGGGGGTGAGCAGTTCTTC.

The chain recombines TRBV10-3 with TRBJ1-2; D gene uncertain. This CDR3 comprises 13 residues. From germline, CDR1 is ENHRY and CDR2 SYGVKD. Trimming removed 4 bases at V and 5 bases at J, with 11 bases between. In DNA form, the CDR3 reads TGTGCCATCAGTGGGCCAGAGAAGTATGGCTACACCTTC. This gives the protein CAISGPEKYGYTF.

The chain joins TRBV29-1 to TRBJ2-1, with a tentative D call TRBD2 (6 bases). The CDR3 has 11 residues. Trimming took 5 bases from V and 8 from J, leaving 10 bases between them. In germline, CDR1 is SQVTM, CDR2 ANQGSEA. In nucleotides, the CDR3 is TGCAGCGTTAAGCGGGTGGATGAGCAGTTCTTC. Protein: CSVKRVDEQFF.

This clonotype was counted ten times or more. The rearrangement uses TRBV10-3 and TRBJ2-7; 8 bases line up with TRBD1. J gave up 4 bases and V 0 bases, and 5 bases lay outside the gene matches. CDR1 is ENHRY, CDR2 SYGVKD, per germline. The CDR3 runs 15 residues. The CDR3 here is CAISESGGQGYEQYF. The CDR3 DNA is TGTGCCATCAGTGAGTCGGGAGGACAGGGTTACGAGCAGTACTTC.

This clonotype was counted only a few times. The V call is TRBV29-1, the J call TRBJ2-7, with 8 bases aligning to TRBD2. The length of the CDR3 is 16 residues. Germline CDR1 and CDR2: SQVTM and ANQGSEA. The J segment lost 4 bases and the V segment lost 1 base, leaving 12 bases of the junction unmatched. CDR3 sequence (DNA): TGCAGCGTTGAAGGGGCCCTGGCGGGGGGACTATACGAGCAGTACTTC. Translated, it gives CSVEGALAGGLYEQYF.

The chain employs TRBV28 and TRBJ2-1, with D maybe TRBD2 (6 bases). The V gene's germline CDR1 is MDHEN and CDR2 SYDVKM. V was clipped by 5 bases and J by 0 bases, with 11 bases between them. The CDR3 covers 15 residues. CDR3 bases: TGTGCCAGCAGTCCGGGGAGGAACTCCTACAATGAGCAGTTCTTC. Protein sequence: CASSPGRNSYNEQFF.